Listed below are T cell receptor beta chains from one sample, sequenced in a study of identical twins. Each CDR3 protein is one row after TCRdb ran MiXCR on the 5' RACE reads. The repertoire consists of 700,000 to 950,000 distinct CDR3 sequences, with approximately 13% occurring once and the leading ten covering 1.5% to 2%. These sequences were also reported in another study, on yellow fever vaccine responses in identical twins.

Sequencing was performed on PBMCs. The receptors originated from a woman aged 18-35 years in good health. Both conserved end residues are part of each CDR3. A D gene is named only where the DNA matches it firmly. Rows give clone size only sometimes, using once, few, many, or a class for an expanded clone.

>TRBJ2-5|TRBD1|many|TRBV3-1
CASSQRGGGETQYF
TGTGCCAGCAGCCAACGAGGGGGCGGAGAGACCCAGTACTTC
>TRBJ2-7|TRBD1|few|TRBV24-1
CATSDGTGVYEQYF
TGTGCCACCAGTGATGGGACAGGGGTATACGAGCAGTACTTC
>TRBJ1-6|.|.|TRBV5-1
CASSRTDILNSPLHF
TGCGCCAGCAGCAGGACTGACATACTAAATTCACCCCTCCACTTT
>TRBJ1-5|.|many|TRBV12-3/TRBV12-4
CASSLSQSNQPQHF
TGTGCCAGCAGCCTCTCCCAGAGCAATCAGCCCCAGCATTTT
>TRBJ1-1|.|few|TRBV20-1
CSAFRGGGTEAFF
TGCAGTGCTTTCCGGGGGGGAGGCACTGAAGCTTTCTTT
>TRBJ1-1|.|.|TRBV2
CASSEALVNTEAFF
TGTGCCAGCAGTGAAGCGCTTGTGAACACTGAAGCTTTCTTT
>TRBJ2-1|TRBD1|.|TRBV24-1
CATSDLSQGARNEQFF
TGTGCCACCAGTGATTTGTCACAGGGGGCGAGAAATGAGCAGTTCTTC
>TRBJ2-7|.|few|TRBV10-3
CAIRPPGTTYYEQYF
TGTGCCATCAGACCCCCCGGGACAACATACTACGAGCAGTACTTC
>TRBJ2-1|TRBD2|few|TRBV20-1
CSAGKTSGGADEQFF
TGCAGTGCGGGGAAGACTAGCGGGGGGGCCGATGAGCAGTTCTTC
>TRBJ1-3|.|few|TRBV10-3
CAIRPYSSGNTIYF
TGTGCCATCAGGCCCTACAGCTCTGGAAACACCATATATTTT
>TRBJ2-2|TRBD1|few|TRBV5-1
CASSTTGSGELFF
TGCGCCAGCAGCACGACAGGGTCTGGGGAGCTGTTTTTT
>TRBJ2-3|TRBD1|many|TRBV28
CASSFDRQGADTQYF
TGTGCCAGCAGTTTTGATAGGCAGGGGGCGGATACGCAGTATTTT
>TRBJ2-3|.|.|TRBV5-1
CASSPDREGTDTQYF
TGCGCCAGCAGCCCTGATAGGGAGGGCACAGATACGCAGTATTTT
>TRBJ1-5|.|many|TRBV7-8
CASSLDQGNNQPQHF
TGTGCCAGCAGCTTAGATCAGGGAAACAATCAGCCCCAGCATTTT
>TRBJ1-4|.|few|TRBV5-5
CASSLSVGASNEKLFF
TGTGCCAGCAGCTTGTCTGTGGGGGCCAGTAATGAAAAACTGTTTTTT
>TRBJ1-4|.|many|TRBV4-1
CASSKQTGLSEKLFF
TGCGCCAGCAGCAAACAGACTGGATTGAGTGAAAAACTGTTTTTT
>TRBJ2-2|.|.|TRBV7-8
CASSHRGFTGELFF
TGTGCCAGCAGCCACCGCGGGTTCACCGGGGAGCTGTTTTTT
>TRBJ1-3|.|many|TRBV4-1
CASSQEARNSGNTIYF
TGCGCCAGCAGCCAAGAGGCCAGGAACTCTGGAAACACCATATATTTT
>TRBJ2-2|.|.|TRBV15
CATSTGQSGRELFF
TGTGCCACCAGCACCGGACAGTCTGGAAGGGAGCTGTTTTTT
>TRBJ2-2|.|.|TRBV5-1
CASSSPLGLNTGELFF
TGCGCCAGCAGCTCCCCCTTAGGCTTGAACACCGGGGAGCTGTTTTTT
>TRBJ2-1|.|.|TRBV12-3/TRBV12-4
CASTRAIHNEQFF
TGTGCCAGCACCCGGGCTATCCACAATGAGCAGTTCTTC
>TRBJ2-1|.|.|TRBV20-1
CSANKALDPYNEQFF
TGCAGTGCTAACAAGGCATTGGACCCTTACAATGAGCAGTTCTTC
>TRBJ1-1|.|.|TRBV18
CASSPVATEMNTEAFF
TGTGCCAGCTCACCAGTCGCGACAGAGATGAACACTGAAGCTTTCTTT
>TRBJ1-2|.|.|TRBV29-1
CSARTHYGYTF
TGCAGCGCCCGGACCCACTATGGCTACACCTTC
>TRBJ2-1|.|many|TRBV29-1
CSVEERLGYNEQFF
TGCAGCGTTGAAGAACGACTGGGTTACAATGAGCAGTTCTTC
>TRBJ1-4|.|.|TRBV27
CASSFFGPNEKLFF
TGTGCCAGCAGTTTCTTTGGGCCTAATGAAAAACTGTTTTTT
>TRBJ1-3|TRBD1|few|TRBV20-1
CSAFRGSGGNTIYF
TGCAGTGCTTTCAGGGGGTCAGGTGGAAACACCATATATTTT
>TRBJ2-7|.|.|TRBV20-1
CSARGPSGYEQYF
TGCAGTGCTAGAGGTCCTAGTGGGTACGAGCAGTACTTC
>TRBJ1-1|.|few|TRBV21-1
CASSNLIRDQVGTEAFF
TGTGCCAGCAGCAATCTCATCCGGGACCAGGTGGGCACTGAAGCTTTCTTT
>TRBJ2-7|.|few|TRBV9
CASSGGGGSVGEQYF
TGTGCCAGCAGCGGGGGGGGCGGGAGCGTAGGCGAGCAGTACTTC
>TRBJ1-5|TRBD1|few|TRBV12-3/TRBV12-4
CASSSPGQLQF
TGTGCCAGCAGTTCCCCGGGACAGCTGCAATTT
>TRBJ2-5|.|.|TRBV20-1
CSARGSRSQETQYF
TGCAGTGCTAGAGGGTCGCGGTCCCAAGAGACCCAGTACTTC
>TRBJ2-5|.|few|TRBV5-1
CASSLAAGSGETQYF
TGCGCCAGCAGCTTGGCGGCCGGCTCAGGGGAGACCCAGTACTTC
>TRBJ1-5|.|.|TRBV28
CASSGQTSNQPQHF
TGTGCCAGCAGTGGACAGACTAGCAATCAGCCCCAGCATTTT
>TRBJ1-4|TRBD1|few|TRBV12-3/TRBV12-4
CASSPRQGAVEKLFF
TGTGCCAGCAGTCCCCGACAGGGGGCGGTTGAAAAACTGTTTTTT
>TRBJ2-1|.|few|TRBV20-1
CSARASFTYNEQFF
TGCAGTGCTAGGGCAAGTTTCACCTACAATGAGCAGTTCTTC
>TRBJ1-6|.|few|TRBV11-2
CASSPGSHNSPLHF
TGTGCCAGCAGCCCGGGAAGCCATAATTCACCCCTCCACTTT
>TRBJ2-3|.|few|TRBV4-1
CASSQDQGPSNTQYF
TGCGCCAGCAGCCAAGATCAGGGCCCCTCGAATACGCAGTATTTT
>TRBJ2-3|TRBD1|.|TRBV15
CATSSDKVQGSTDTQYF
TGTGCCACCAGCTCTGACAAAGTACAGGGGAGCACAGATACGCAGTATTTT
>TRBJ2-7|TRBD2|.|TRBV29-1
CSATAGGPGEQYF
TGCAGCGCAACAGCGGGAGGGCCCGGCGAGCAGTACTTC
>TRBJ2-5|TRBD1|many|TRBV3-1
CASSQGTGPGTGQETQYF
TGTGCCAGCAGCCAAGGCACCGGCCCCGGGACAGGACAAGAGACCCAGTACTTC
>TRBJ2-3|TRBD1|.|TRBV4-1
CASSQTGTGSPTDTQYF
TGCGCCAGCAGCCAAACCGGGACAGGGAGCCCCACAGATACGCAGTATTTT
>TRBJ1-5|.|.|TRBV3-1
CASSQASNQPQHF
TGTGCCAGCAGCCAGGCTAGCAATCAGCCCCAGCATTTT
>TRBJ2-2|TRBD1|few|TRBV18
CASSPRQGRGTGELFF
TGTGCCAGCTCACCCAGACAGGGGCGAGGCACCGGGGAGCTGTTTTTT
>TRBJ2-1|TRBD2|few|TRBV11-2
CASSLRREVRLDNEQFF
TGTGCCAGCAGCTTGAGGCGGGAGGTGAGGTTAGACAATGAGCAGTTCTTC
>TRBJ1-5|.|.|TRBV9
CASSLGPPNQPQHF
TGTGCCAGCAGCTTGGGACCGCCCAATCAGCCCCAGCATTTT
>TRBJ2-3|TRBD1|.|TRBV6-1
CASDPTRGLHTFTQYF
TGTGCCAGCGATCCTACCAGGGGGCTCCATACTTTTACGCAGTATTTT
>TRBJ1-1|.|few|TRBV7-9
CASSDFPSEAFF
TGTGCCAGCAGTGACTTCCCTTCTGAAGCTTTCTTT
>TRBJ1-1|.|many|TRBV5-1
CASSLTDSNTEAFF
TGCGCCAGCAGCTTGACGGATTCAAACACTGAAGCTTTCTTT
>TRBJ2-3|TRBD2|many|TRBV5-1
CASSLAGAGSTDTQYF
TGCGCCAGCAGCCTCGCCGGAGCGGGGAGCACAGATACGCAGTATTTT